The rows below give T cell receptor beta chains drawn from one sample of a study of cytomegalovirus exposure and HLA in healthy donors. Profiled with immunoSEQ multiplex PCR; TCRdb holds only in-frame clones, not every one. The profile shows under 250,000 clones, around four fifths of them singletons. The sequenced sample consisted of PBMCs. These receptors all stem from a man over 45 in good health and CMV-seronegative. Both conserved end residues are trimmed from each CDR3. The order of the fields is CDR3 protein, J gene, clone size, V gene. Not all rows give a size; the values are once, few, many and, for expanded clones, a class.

ASSATGGSNTEAF | TRBJ1-1 | . | TRBV9
ASSKKISGTHEQF | TRBJ2-1 | . | TRBV19
SVEGLARSSYNEQF | TRBJ2-1 | . | TRBV29-1
SAARGTEAF | TRBJ1-1 | . | TRBV20-1
ASSYDRGLYEQY | TRBJ2-7 | . | TRBV5-6
ASSLYRFETQY | TRBJ2-5 | . | TRBV5-1
ASSAGTGYNEQF | TRBJ2-1 | . | TRBV5-1
ASSPSGGVGETQY | TRBJ2-5 | . | TRBV9
ASSLVIGEPEAF | TRBJ1-1 | . | TRBV7-9
ASSLAGQRDPGELF | TRBJ2-2 | . | TRBV11-2
AWSRRTSATDTQY | TRBJ2-3 | . | TRBV30
ASSPPGLASYEQY | TRBJ2-7 | . | TRBV13
SSSYHLTSGTYEQY | TRBJ2-7 | few | TRBV7-9
ASSRALRDLQETQY | TRBJ2-5 | . | TRBV5-4
ASSFDRVGKNIQY | TRBJ2-4 | . | TRBV5-6
ASSPGRSYEQY | TRBJ2-7 | few | TRBV18
ASGSSYNEQF | TRBJ2-1 | . | TRBV19
ASSTGLAKNIQY | TRBJ2-4 | . | TRBV19
AWSEWGGEQF | TRBJ2-1 | . | TRBV30
ASSGLATASTDTQY | TRBJ2-3 | . | TRBV19
ASSWRQTPSPLH | TRBJ1-6 | . | TRBV28
ASRRTDRGGTLYEQY | TRBJ2-7 | . | TRBV27
ASSSRGTGELF | TRBJ2-2 | . | TRBV5-5